Listed here are 2 T cell receptor beta chains from one sample, sequenced in a study of CD8 T cells in Susac syndrome. Random hexamers primed reverse transcription of about 0.5 to 1 ug RNA. TCRdb called the immunoSEQ multiplex PCR reads again in MiXCR, with one record for every CDR3 protein. The sample includes about 150,000 distinct CDR3 sequences, approximately 95% of them seen just once. Input material: CD8+ T cells from PBMCs. The receptor set was obtained from a human donor with Susac syndrome.

The chain uses TRBV4-2 and TRBJ2-1; 7 positions agree with TRBD2. V was pared by 0 bases and J by 8 bases, with 13 bases of the junction left unmatched. The CDR3 sequence is 17 residues long. Germline lookup yields CDR1 LGHNA and CDR2 YNFKEQ. This chain's CDR3 is CASSQDRTGLSADEQFF. The CDR3 nucleotides are TGTGCCAGCAGCCAAGACCGCACGGGACTATCAGCGGATGAGCAGTTCTTC.

The V and J genes are TRBV11-2 and TRBJ1-5; D not certain. In germline, CDR1 is SGHAT, CDR2 FQNNGV. Between the trimmed V and J ends, which lost 5 bases and 3 bases, there was a span of 20 bases. There are 17 residues in the CDR3. The CDR3: CASSLSLGTVINQPQHF. The CDR3 nucleotides are TGTGCCAGCAGCCTCTCCTTGGGTACCGTAATCAATCAGCCCCAGCATTTT.